Each of the 14 T cell receptor beta chains below was sequenced from the same sample in a study of T cells after posttransplantation cyclophosphamide. A marrow graft followed busulfan-fludarabine conditioning, with cyclophosphamide on days +3 and +4. The assay was immunoSEQ multiplex PCR, and TCRdb's table has in-frame clones only and misses some. The sample yields 8,000 to 9,500 clones, 90% seen once. Sequencing used CD4+ T cells sorted from blood, obtained 1404 days after allogeneic stem cell transplant with posttransplant cyclophosphamide. The source is a female patient aged 50-59 years who received an allogeneic stem cell transplant from a related donor, was CMV-positive, and had no GVHD. Some T cells may have come from the graft donor.

The V and J genes are TRBV27 and TRBJ2-7; 9 bases fit TRBD1. CDR3 length: 12 residues. Looked up from germline, CDR1 is MNHEY and CDR2 is SMNVEV (reference sequence). V dropped 8 bases and J dropped 1; count of bases not matched to a gene: 0. The CDR3 sequence: CASGTGSYEQYF. The CDR3 DNA reads TGTGCCAGCGGGACAGGGTCCTACGAGCAGTACTTC.

The chain employs TRBV19 and TRBJ2-1; 8 bases match TRBD1. The CDR3 loop spans 15 amino acids. J gave up 10 bases and V 5 bases, and 13 bases lay outside the gene matches. Per the germline V gene, CDR1 is LNHDA and CDR2 is SQIVND (reference sequence). CDR3 sequence (DNA): TGTGCCAGTAGTTTCTTGACAGGGGAAATGCGCGAGCAGTTCTTC. Protein product: CASSFLTGEMREQFF.

This sequence joins TRBV7-9 and TRBJ2-5, with 9 bases identical to TRBD2. V gave up 6 bases and J gave up 7 bases; unmatched junction bases: 9. CDR3 length: 14 amino acids. Germline values: CDR1 SEHNR, CDR2 FQNEAQ (reference sequence). CDR3 amino acids: CASSPAGGPGTQYF. The CDR3, as DNA: TGTGCCAGCAGTCCAGCGGGGGGTCCGGGGACCCAGTACTTC.

The table lists this clone with a few counts. The J gene is TRBJ2-5, the V gene TRBV11-2, with a weak D call TRBD1 (5 bases). Germline loops: CDR1 SGHAT, CDR2 FQNNGV. The CDR3 runs 15 residues. Trimming removed 1 base at V and 5 bases at J, with 14 bases between. The CDR3 region is CASSLVRGVRETQYF. The DNA of the CDR3 is TGTGCCAGCAGCTTAGTAAGGGGCGTTCGGGAGACCCAGTACTTC.

This chain uses TRBV5-5 with TRBJ1-1; D gene unclear. The CDR3 is 16 amino acids. The germline V gene has CDR1 SGHKS and CDR2 YYEKEE (reference sequence). V was pared by 1 base and J by 1 base, with 14 bases between. The CDR3 loop is CASSLSFLGWNTEAFF. The CDR3 nucleotides read TGTGCCAGCAGCTTGTCGTTCCTAGGCTGGAACACTGAAGCTTTCTTT.

CDR3: CASSPNDYSQETQYF. Written as DNA, the CDR3 is TGTGCCAGCAGCCCAAACGACTATTCTCAAGAGACCCAGTACTTC. The chain joins TRBV7-8 to TRBJ2-5; TRBD2 might be the D (5 bases). The CDR3 length is 15 residues. V dropped 5 bases and J dropped 2 bases, with 15 bases sitting between them. Germline CDR1 SGHVS, CDR2 FQNEAQ. The full variable domain, in which reference TRBV7-8 and TRBJ2-5 provide the parts outside the CDR3, is GAGVSQSPRYKVAKRGQDVALRCDPISGHVSLFWYQQALGQGPEFLTYFQNEAQLDKSGLPSDRFFAERPEGSVSTLKIQRTQQEDSAVYLCASSPNDYSQETQYFGPGTRLLVL.

This clone was seen a few times. The gene calls are TRBV11-2 and TRBJ1-1; 8 nucleotides agree with TRBD1. Germline CDR1 reads SGHAT; CDR2 reads FQNNGV. The CDR3 consists of 14 residues. V lost 2 bases to trimming and J lost 4 bases; unmatched junction nucleotides: 3. The CDR3 region has the DNA TGTGCCAGCAGCTTACGGCAGGGGGCCACTGAAGCTTTCTTT. This gives the protein CASSLRQGATEAFF.

The chain couples TRBV9 to TRBJ2-3; 8 nucleotides agree with TRBD2. The trim removed 4 bases at V and 0 bases at J, leaving 4 bases unmatched. From germline, CDR1 is SGDLS and CDR2 YYNGEE. The CDR3 contains 15 residues. The CDR3 sequence: CASSFSGASTDTQYF. CDR3 DNA: TGTGCCAGCAGCTTTAGCGGGGCGAGCACAGATACGCAGTATTTT.

V gene TRBV11-3 combines with J gene TRBJ2-1; maybe TRBD1 (5 bases). Trimming removed 3 bases from V and 9 bases from J, with 15 bases in between. Germline assignment: CDR1 SGHNT and CDR2 YENEEA. The CDR3 runs 14 residues. The CDR3 spells CASSLGLVSAEQFF. CDR3 nucleotides: TGTGCCAGCAGCTTGGGGCTAGTAAGCGCTGAGCAGTTCTTC.

The chain employs TRBV2 and TRBJ1-1, with D perhaps matching TRBD1 (5 bases). The CDR3 length is 13 residues. Between the trimmed V and J ends, which lost 4 bases and 3 bases, there was a span of 9 bases. The germline gives CDR1 SNHLY, CDR2 FYNNEI. CDR3: CASSGGGYTEAFF. The CDR3 coding sequence is TGTGCCAGCAGTGGGGGGGGATACACTGAAGCTTTCTTT.

The chain recombines TRBV7-2 with TRBJ2-2, with TRBD1 matching over 8 bases. Losses at the gene ends were 3 bases for V and 5 bases for J; bases not matched to a gene: 5. Germline lookup yields CDR1 SGHTA and CDR2 FQGNSA. CDR3 length equals 15 residues. The CDR3 sequence is CASSFPQGATGELFF. The CDR3 region has the DNA TGTGCCAGCAGCTTCCCCCAGGGGGCGACCGGGGAGCTGTTTTTT. Drawing the rest from reference TRBV7-2 and TRBJ2-2, the complete variable domain is GAGVSQSPSNKVTEKGKDVELRCDPISGHTALYWYRQSLGQGLEFLIYFQGNSAPDKSGLPSDRFSAERTGGSVSTLTIQRTQQEDSAVYLCASSFPQGATGELFFGEGSRLTVL.

The chain couples TRBV29-1 to TRBJ1-3, with no clear D. V dropped 5 bases and J dropped 0 bases, with 8 bases sitting between them. The CDR3 totals 13 residues. Germline-derived CDR1 and CDR2 are SQVTM and ANQGSEA. CDR3 loop: CSVTQSSGNTIYF. Here the CDR3 DNA reads TGCAGCGTTACTCAAAGCTCTGGAAACACCATATATTTT.

The CDR3 protein is CASSLPGEETQYF. CDR3 coding DNA: TGTGCCAGTTCCCTGCCAGGGGAGGAGACCCAGTACTTC. The chain has TRBV19 and TRBJ2-5, with D perhaps TRBD1 (6 bases). The germline CDR1 and CDR2 sequences are LNHDA and SQIVND (reference sequence). V dropped 8 bases and J dropped 5 bases, with 15 bases sitting between them. The CDR3 is made up of 13 amino acids.

This chain links TRBV30 with TRBJ2-1; D is ambiguous. The CDR3 length is 15 residues. Trimming took off 3 bases at V and 6 bases at J, with 18 bases between the two ends. The germline CDR1 and CDR2 sequences are GTSNPN and SVGIG (reference sequence). Here the CDR3 reads CAWRHSPDWVNEQFF. The CDR3 nucleotides read TGTGCCTGGAGACATAGTCCAGACTGGGTCAATGAGCAGTTCTTC.